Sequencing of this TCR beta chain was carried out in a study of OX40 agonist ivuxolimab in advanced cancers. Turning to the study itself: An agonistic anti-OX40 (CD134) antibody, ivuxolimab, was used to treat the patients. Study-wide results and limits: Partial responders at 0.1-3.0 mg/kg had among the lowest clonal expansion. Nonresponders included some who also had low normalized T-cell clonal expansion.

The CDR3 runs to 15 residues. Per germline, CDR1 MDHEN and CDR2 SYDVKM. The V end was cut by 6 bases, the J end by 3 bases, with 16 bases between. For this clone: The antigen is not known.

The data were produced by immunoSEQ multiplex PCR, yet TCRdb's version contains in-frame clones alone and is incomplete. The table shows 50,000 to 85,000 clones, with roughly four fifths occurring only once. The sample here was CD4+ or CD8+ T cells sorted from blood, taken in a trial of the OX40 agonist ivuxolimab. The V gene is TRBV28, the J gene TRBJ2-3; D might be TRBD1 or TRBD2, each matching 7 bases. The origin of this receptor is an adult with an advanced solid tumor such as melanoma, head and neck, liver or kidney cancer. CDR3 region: CASRAGQTVTDTQYF. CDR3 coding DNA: TGTGCCAGCAGAGCGGGACAGACCGTAACAGATACGCAGTATTTT.